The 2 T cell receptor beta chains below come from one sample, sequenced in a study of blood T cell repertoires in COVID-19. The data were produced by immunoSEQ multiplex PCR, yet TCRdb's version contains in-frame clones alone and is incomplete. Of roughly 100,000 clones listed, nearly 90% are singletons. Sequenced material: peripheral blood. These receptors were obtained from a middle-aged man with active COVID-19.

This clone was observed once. In DNA form, the CDR3 reads TGTGCCAGCAGCCGCGCGCTAGCGGGGAACGAGCAGTACTTC. Translating gives CASSRALAGNEQYF. The rearrangement uses TRBV6-5 and TRBJ2-7; 9 nucleotides match TRBD2. The CDR3 has 14 residues. V shed 6 bases and J 5 bases; nucleotides not matched to a gene: 8. Germline V gives CDR1 MNHEY, CDR2 SVGAGI.

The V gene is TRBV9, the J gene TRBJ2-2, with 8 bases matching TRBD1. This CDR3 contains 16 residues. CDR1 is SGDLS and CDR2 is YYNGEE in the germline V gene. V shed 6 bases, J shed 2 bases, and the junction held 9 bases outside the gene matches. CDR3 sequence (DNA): TGTGCCAGCACCGTCAGGGACAGGCCAAACACCGGGGAGCTGTTTTTT. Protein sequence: CASTVRDRPNTGELFF.